This TCR beta chain was observed in a study of T cell responses to AZD1222 COVID-19 vaccine. Study observations and caveats: Clonal diversity may have been underestimated, and the donors were mostly white British, with more females than males. The study identified only five or six AZD1222 recipients as seropositive at baseline. The reported proportion of spike-specific TCRs targeting unmutated variant regions was nearly half.

Concerning this clone: Its antigen is still unknown.

The protocol was immunoSEQ multiplex PCR, while the TCRdb copy is restricted to in-frame clones and leaves out a portion. This table has around 78,000 clones, less than 95% appearing once. Combined were second doses at about 4 or about 12 weeks. Germline V gives CDR1 PRHDT, CDR2 FYEKMQ (reference sequence). J was trimmed by 5 bases and V by 2 bases; bases with no gene match: 3. The CDR3 runs to 15 residues. This specimen was peripheral blood, taken 28 days after the second AZD1222 dose. This chain joins TRBV13 and TRBJ2-2, with TRBD1 identical over 9 bases. This receptor was obtained from an adult who received the AZD1222 COVID-19 vaccine. The DNA for the CDR3 is TGTGCCAGCAGCTTAATGGGACAGGGAACCGGGGAGCTGTTTTTT. Protein product: CASSLMGQGTGELFF.